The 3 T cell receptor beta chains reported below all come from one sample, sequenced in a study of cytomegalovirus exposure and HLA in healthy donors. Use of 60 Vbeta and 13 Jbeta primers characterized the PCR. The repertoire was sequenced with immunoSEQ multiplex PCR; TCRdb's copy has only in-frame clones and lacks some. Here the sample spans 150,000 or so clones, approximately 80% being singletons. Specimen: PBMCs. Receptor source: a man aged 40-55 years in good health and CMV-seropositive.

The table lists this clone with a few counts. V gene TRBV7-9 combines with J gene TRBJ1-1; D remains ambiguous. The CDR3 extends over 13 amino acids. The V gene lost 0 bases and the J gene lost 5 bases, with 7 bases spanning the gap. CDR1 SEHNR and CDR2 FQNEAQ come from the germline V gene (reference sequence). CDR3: CASSLALGTEAFF. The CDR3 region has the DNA TGTGCCAGCAGCTTAGCACTAGGGACTGAAGCTTTCTTT.

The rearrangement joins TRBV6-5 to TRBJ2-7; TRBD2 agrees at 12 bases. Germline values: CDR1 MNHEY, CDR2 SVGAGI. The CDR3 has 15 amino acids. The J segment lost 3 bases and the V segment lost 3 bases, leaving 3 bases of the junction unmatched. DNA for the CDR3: TGTGCCAGCAGTTATATGACTAGCGGGAGCTACGAGCAGTACTTC. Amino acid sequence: CASSYMTSGSYEQYF.

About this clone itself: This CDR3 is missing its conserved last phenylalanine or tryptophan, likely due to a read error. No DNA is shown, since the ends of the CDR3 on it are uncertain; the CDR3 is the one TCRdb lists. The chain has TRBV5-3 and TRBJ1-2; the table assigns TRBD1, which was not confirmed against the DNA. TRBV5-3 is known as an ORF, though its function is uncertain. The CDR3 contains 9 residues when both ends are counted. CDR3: CARSHKGLV.